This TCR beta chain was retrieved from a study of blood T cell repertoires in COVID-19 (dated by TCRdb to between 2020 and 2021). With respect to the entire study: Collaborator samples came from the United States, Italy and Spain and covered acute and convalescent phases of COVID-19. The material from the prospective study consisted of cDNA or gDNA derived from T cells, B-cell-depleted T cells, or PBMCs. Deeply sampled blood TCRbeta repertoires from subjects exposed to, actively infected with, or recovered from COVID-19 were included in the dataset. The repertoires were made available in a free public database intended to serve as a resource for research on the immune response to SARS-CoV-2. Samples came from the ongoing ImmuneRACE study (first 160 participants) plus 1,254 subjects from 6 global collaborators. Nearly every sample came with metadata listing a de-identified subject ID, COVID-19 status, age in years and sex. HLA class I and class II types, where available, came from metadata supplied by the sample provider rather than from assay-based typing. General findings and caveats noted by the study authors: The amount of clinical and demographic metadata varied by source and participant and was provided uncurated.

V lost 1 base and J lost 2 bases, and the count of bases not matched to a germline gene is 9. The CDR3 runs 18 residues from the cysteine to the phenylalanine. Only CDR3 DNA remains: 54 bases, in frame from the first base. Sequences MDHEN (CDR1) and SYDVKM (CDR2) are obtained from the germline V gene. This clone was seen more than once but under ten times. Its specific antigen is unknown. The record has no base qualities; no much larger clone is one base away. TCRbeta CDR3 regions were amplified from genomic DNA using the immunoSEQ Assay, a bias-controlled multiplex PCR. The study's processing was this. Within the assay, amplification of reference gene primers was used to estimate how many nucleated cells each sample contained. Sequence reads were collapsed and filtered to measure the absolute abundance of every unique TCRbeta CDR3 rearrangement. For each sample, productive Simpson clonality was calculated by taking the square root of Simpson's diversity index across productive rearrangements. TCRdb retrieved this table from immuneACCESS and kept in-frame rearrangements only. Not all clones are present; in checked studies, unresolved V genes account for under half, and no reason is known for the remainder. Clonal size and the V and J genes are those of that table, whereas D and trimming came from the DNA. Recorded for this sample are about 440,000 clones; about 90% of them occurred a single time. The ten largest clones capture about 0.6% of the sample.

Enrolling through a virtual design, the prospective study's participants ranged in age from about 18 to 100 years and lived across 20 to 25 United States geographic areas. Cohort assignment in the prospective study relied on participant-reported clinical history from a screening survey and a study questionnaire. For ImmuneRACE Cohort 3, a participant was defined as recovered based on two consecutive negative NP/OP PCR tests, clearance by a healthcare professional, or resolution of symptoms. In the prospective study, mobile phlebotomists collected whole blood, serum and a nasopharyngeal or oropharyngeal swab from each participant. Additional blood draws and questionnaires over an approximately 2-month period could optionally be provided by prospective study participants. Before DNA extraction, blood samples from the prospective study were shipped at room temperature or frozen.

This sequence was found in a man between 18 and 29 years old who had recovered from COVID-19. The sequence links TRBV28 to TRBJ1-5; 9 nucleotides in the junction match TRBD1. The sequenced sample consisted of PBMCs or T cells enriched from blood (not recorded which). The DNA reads TGTGCCAGCAGTTTATCCAGGACAGGGGTATTGGGCAATCAGCCCCAGCATTTT. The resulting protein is CASSLSRTGVLGNQPQHF. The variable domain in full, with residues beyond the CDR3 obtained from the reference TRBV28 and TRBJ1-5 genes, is DVKVTQSSRYLVKRTGEKVFLECVQDMDHENMFWYRQDPGLGLRLIYFSYDVKMKEKGDIPEGYSVSREKKERFSLILESASTNQTSMYLCASSLSRTGVLGNQPQHFGDGTRLSIL.